These 4 T cell receptor beta chains originate from one sample sequenced in a study of T cell responses to AZD1222 COVID-19 vaccine. The protocol was immunoSEQ multiplex PCR, while the TCRdb copy is restricted to in-frame clones and leaves out a portion. This table has under 150,000 clones, 75% to 90% appearing once. This specimen consisted of peripheral blood, obtained on day 0 of AZD1222 vaccination. The receptors were gathered from an adult in good health.

Details on this clone: Additional DNA sequences in this sample encode the identical CDR3. The chain joins TRBV15 to TRBJ1-5; D is ambiguous. Germline V CDR1 and CDR2: LNHNV, YYDKDF (reference sequence). V lost 0 bases and J lost 6, with 6 bases in between. The length of the CDR3 is 13 residues. This CDR3 is CATSRDLVQPQHF. The CDR3 bases are TGTGCCACCAGCAGAGATCTGGTTCAGCCCCAGCATTTT. Complete variable domain (other parts from reference TRBV15 and TRBJ1-5): DAMVIQNPRYQVTQFGKPVTLSCSQTLNHNVMYWYQQKSSQAPKLLFHYYDKDFNNEADTPDNFQSRRPNTSFCFLDIRSPGLGDTAMYLCATSRDLVQPQHFGDGTRLSIL.

This clone was detected only a few times. V gene TRBV13 combines with J gene TRBJ1-6, with 7 bases lining up with TRBD1. With V trimmed by 0 bases and J by 0 bases, 8 bases remained unmatched. The CDR3 totals 19 residues. The germline V gene has CDR1 PRHDT and CDR2 FYEKMQ (reference sequence). This chain's CDR3 is CASSLGLRTGFSYNSPLHF. Written as DNA, the CDR3 is TGTGCCAGCAGCTTAGGCCTAAGGACAGGATTCTCCTATAATTCACCCCTCCACTTT. The full variable domain, rest sourced from reference TRBV13 and TRBJ1-6, is AAGVIQSPRHLIKEKRETATLKCYPIPRHDTVYWYQQGPGQDPQFLISFYEKMQSDKGSIPDRFSAQQFSDYHSELNMSSLELGDSALYFCASSLGLRTGFSYNSPLHFGNGTRLTVT.

This chain connects TRBV27 to TRBJ2-1; TRBD1 might be the D (6 bases). Germline lookup yields CDR1 MNHEY and CDR2 SMNVEV (reference sequence). Trimming stripped 5 bases from V and 5 bases from J, with 13 bases between. The CDR3 consists of 14 residues. The CDR3 here is CASSGRTADNEQFF. The CDR3 nucleotides are TGTGCCAGCAGTGGACGGACAGCGGACAATGAGCAGTTCTTC.

The V and J genes are TRBV7-3 and TRBJ2-7; 10 bases agree with TRBD2. With 4 bases clipped from V and 8 bases from J, the junction kept 11 bases outside the gene matches. The CDR3 contains 15 residues. CDR1 and CDR2 from the germline V gene are SGHTA and FQGTGA. The CDR3 DNA reads TGTGCCAGCAGCTCCAGACTAGCGGGTTACGATCAGCAGTACTTC. It is translated as CASSSRLAGYDQQYF.